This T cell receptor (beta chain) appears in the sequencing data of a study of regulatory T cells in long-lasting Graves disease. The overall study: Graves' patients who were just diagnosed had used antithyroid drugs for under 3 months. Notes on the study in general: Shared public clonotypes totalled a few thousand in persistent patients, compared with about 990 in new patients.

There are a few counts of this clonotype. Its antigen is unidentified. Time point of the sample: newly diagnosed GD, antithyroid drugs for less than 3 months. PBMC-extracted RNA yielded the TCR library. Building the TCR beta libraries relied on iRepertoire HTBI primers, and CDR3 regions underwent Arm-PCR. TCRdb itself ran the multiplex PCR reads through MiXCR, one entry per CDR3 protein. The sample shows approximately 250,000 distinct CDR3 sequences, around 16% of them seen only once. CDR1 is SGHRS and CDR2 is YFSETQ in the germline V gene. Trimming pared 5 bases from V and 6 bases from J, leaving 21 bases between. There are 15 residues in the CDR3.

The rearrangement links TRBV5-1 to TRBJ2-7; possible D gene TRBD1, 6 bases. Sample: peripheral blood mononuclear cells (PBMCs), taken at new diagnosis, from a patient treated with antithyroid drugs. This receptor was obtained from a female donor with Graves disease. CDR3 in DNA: TGCGCCAGCAGTTCCACTCGGACAGCTTTCGGCGAGCAGTACTTC. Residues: CASSSTRTAFGEQYF.